These 6 T cell receptor beta chains were all obtained from the same sample, sequenced in a study of T cells in Graves' hyperthyroidism and ophthalmopathy. Amplification targeted TCR beta CDR3 regions from RNA transcripts. The HTBI primer set served for first-round RT-PCR of the TCR CDR3. TCRdb passed the multiplex PCR reads through MiXCR, listing each CDR3 protein once. Of approximately 590,000 distinct CDR3 sequences in the sample, approximately 14% were seen once. The material sequenced was blood. The receptors come from a young woman with Graves' hyperthyroidism.

This chain connects TRBV19 to TRBJ2-1, with unresolved D. Germline V gives CDR1 LNHDA, CDR2 SQIVND (reference sequence). Trimming took off 5 bases at V and 2 bases at J, with 16 bases between the two ends. This CDR3 has 16 residues. CDR3 residues: CASSPRRLRAYNEQFF. In DNA, the CDR3 is TGTGCCAGTAGTCCGAGACGACTCCGGGCCTACAATGAGCAGTTCTTC. Combining the CDR3 with reference TRBV19 and TRBJ2-1 gives the whole variable domain DGGITQSPKYLFRKEGQNVTLSCEQNLNHDAMYWYRQDPGQGLRLIYYSQIVNDFQKGDIAEGYSVSREKKESFPLTVTSAQKNPTAFYLCASSPRRLRAYNEQFFGPGTRLTVL.

V usage is TRBV2 and J usage is TRBJ1-2; D is uncertain. Trimming took off 6 bases at V and 7 bases at J, with 15 bases between the two ends. The CDR3 length is 13 residues. Germline V gene sequence: CDR1 SNHLY, CDR2 FYNNEI. The CDR3, as DNA: TGTGCCAGCAGCGATGGGAACCTCCCTGGCTACACCTTC. Protein product: CASSDGNLPGYTF.

The gene calls are TRBV6-6 and TRBJ1-3; D is undetermined. Germline assignment: CDR1 MNHNY and CDR2 SVGAGI (reference sequence). V dropped 0 bases and J dropped 0 bases, with 12 bases sitting between them. The CDR3 loop spans 17 amino acids. CDR3 DNA: TGTGCCAGCAGTTACTCGACGGGCGGATACTCTGGAAACACCATATATTTT. Translation: CASSYSTGGYSGNTIYF.

This clonotype occurred many times. Here the CDR3 reads CASSSYRGSYGYTF. CDR3 nucleotide sequence: TGTGCCAGCAGTTCTTACAGGGGCAGCTATGGCTACACCTTC. V is TRBV12-3 or TRBV12-4 and J is TRBJ1-2; 7 bases agree with TRBD1. This CDR3 has 14 residues. The V and J ends lost 4 bases and 4 bases, in that order; junction bases with no gene match: 6.

Only one count was recorded for this clonotype. A much larger clone lies one base from this, so it may be a read error. The rearrangement joins TRBV28 to TRBJ2-7, with D unresolved. Trimming removed 3 bases from V and 2 bases from J, with 5 bases in between. Germline V lookup: CDR1 MDHEN, CDR2 SYDVKM. The CDR3 contains 12 residues. CDR3 nucleotide sequence: TGTGCCAGCAGTTTTATCCCCTACGAGCAGTACTTC. Translating gives CASSFIPYEQYF.

The chain combines TRBV11-2 with TRBJ2-1; the D is unclear. There are 16 residues in the CDR3. Trimming took 1 base from V and 0 from J, leaving 10 bases between them. From germline, CDR1 is SGHAT and CDR2 FQNNGV. The CDR3 DNA sequence: TGTGCCAGCAGCTTAGCTTGGTGGCTCTCCTACAATGAGCAGTTCTTC. It specifies CASSLAWWLSYNEQFF. Full variable domain (missing parts from reference TRBV11-2 and TRBJ2-1): EAGVAQSPRYKIIEKRQSVAFWCNPISGHATLYWYQQILGQGPKLLIQFQNNGVVDDSQLPKDRFSAERLKGVDSTLKIQPAKLEDSAVYLCASSLAWWLSYNEQFFGPGTRLTVL.